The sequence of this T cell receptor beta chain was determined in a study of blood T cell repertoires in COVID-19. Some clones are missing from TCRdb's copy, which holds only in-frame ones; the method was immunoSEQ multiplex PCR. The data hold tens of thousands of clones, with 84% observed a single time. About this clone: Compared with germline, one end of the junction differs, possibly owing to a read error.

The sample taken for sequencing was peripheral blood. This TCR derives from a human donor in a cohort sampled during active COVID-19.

The CDR3 sequence: CSARVGTSSLF. The CDR3 bases are TGCAGTGCTAGAGTCGGGACTAGTTCGCTCTTC. The gene calls are TRBV20-1 and TRBJ2-1; 8 nucleotides line up with TRBD2. This CDR3 spans 11 amino acids. Looked up from germline, CDR1 is DFQATT and CDR2 is SNEGSKA (reference sequence).